This T cell receptor (beta chain) is drawn from a study of OX40 agonist ivuxolimab in advanced cancers. Study details: Intravenous ivuxolimab was administered to patients every 2 weeks at 0.01 to 10 mg/kg. General study findings and limits: Also present in some nonresponders was a low level of normalized T-cell clonal expansion. Expanded clones were, on average, more numerous in CD8+ T cells than in CD4+.

Losses at the gene ends were 4 bases for V and 5 bases for J; bases not matched to a gene: 7. CDR1 is SGHTA and CDR2 is FQGNSA in the germline V gene. The CDR3 has 14 amino acids. To note about this clone: Its matching antigen is unknown.

Using immunoSEQ multiplex PCR, the repertoire was profiled, and TCRdb retains in-frame clones only, with some absent. This sample yields about 77,000 clones, of which around nine tenths are seen a single time; 2.5% belongs to the top ten. Autoimmune disease history or systemic immunosuppression disqualified patients. This clonotype was obtained from an adult with an advanced solid tumor such as melanoma, head and neck, liver or kidney cancer. V is TRBV7-2 and J is TRBJ1-1, with TRBD1 matching 7 bases. Sequenced material: CD4+ or CD8+ T cells sorted from blood, taken in a trial of the OX40 agonist ivuxolimab. The CDR3 loop is CASSSEGAWTEAFF. CDR3 bases: TGTGCCAGCAGCTCCGAGGGGGCATGGACTGAAGCTTTCTTT.